The clone carrying this T cell receptor beta chain came up many times. For repertoire sequencing, the TCR beta CDR3 regions were amplified from RNA transcripts. After a first-round RT-PCR with HTBI primers, a second-round multiplex PCR was run. MiXCR, run by TCRdb on the multiplex PCR reads, gives a single entry per CDR3 protein. Counted here are 300,000 to 400,000 distinct CDR3 sequences, roughly 15% occurring once; the ten biggest clones make up around 12%. The sample comes from a study of Graves' ophthalmopathy and Graves' hyperthyroidism. This CDR3 has 15 residues. Germline V CDR1 and CDR2: LNHDA, SQIVND (reference sequence). Trimming left V 4 bases short and J 1 base short, with 11 bases between. Clinical symptoms and serum thyroxine were used for diagnosis; TRAb, thyroid ultrasound and orbital computed tomography were also relied on.

The source is an adult man with Graves' ophthalmopathy. The gene calls are TRBV19 and TRBJ1-5, with D tentatively TRBD1 (5 bases). Material: peripheral blood. CDR3 nucleotides: TGTGCCAGTAGTAAGACGGACACGAGCAATCAGCCCCAGCATTTT. This encodes CASSKTDTSNQPQHF.